The sequence of this T cell receptor beta chain was determined in a study of Graves' ophthalmopathy and Graves' hyperthyroidism. This CDR3 is 16 amino acids long. Losses at the gene ends were 0 bases for V and 0 bases for J; bases not matched to a gene: 4. The V gene's germline CDR1 is LNHNV and CDR2 YYDKDF (reference sequence). Amplification targeted the TCR beta CDR3 regions, with RNA transcripts as the source material. Second-round multiplex PCR came after a first-round RT-PCR that employed HTBI primers. Each CDR3 protein is one row after TCRdb ran MiXCR on the multiplex PCR reads. Of tens of thousands of distinct CDR3 sequences detected, approximately 47% appear once; the ten largest clones hold 4.5% to 5%. Of note for this clonotype: Its antigen is unidentified.

Study results and limitations: Blood also carried most expanded thyroid clonotypes exceeding 0.001 frequency. Its predictions of ophthalmopathy progression gave the model almost 71% sensitivity and roughly 76% specificity.

Patients were excluded if they had other autoimmune diseases or uncontrolled infections, and likewise if pregnancy or lactation applied. It was from over 8.5 ml of fresh peripheral blood that the PBMCs came. The specimen was peripheral blood. The sequence derives from an adult woman with Graves' ophthalmopathy. The rearrangement links TRBV15 to TRBJ1-1, with 7 bases lining up with TRBD1. The CDR3 loop reads CATSRDLRGLNTEAFF. Here the CDR3 DNA reads TGTGCCACCAGCAGAGATTTGAGGGGGCTGAACACTGAAGCTTTCTTT.